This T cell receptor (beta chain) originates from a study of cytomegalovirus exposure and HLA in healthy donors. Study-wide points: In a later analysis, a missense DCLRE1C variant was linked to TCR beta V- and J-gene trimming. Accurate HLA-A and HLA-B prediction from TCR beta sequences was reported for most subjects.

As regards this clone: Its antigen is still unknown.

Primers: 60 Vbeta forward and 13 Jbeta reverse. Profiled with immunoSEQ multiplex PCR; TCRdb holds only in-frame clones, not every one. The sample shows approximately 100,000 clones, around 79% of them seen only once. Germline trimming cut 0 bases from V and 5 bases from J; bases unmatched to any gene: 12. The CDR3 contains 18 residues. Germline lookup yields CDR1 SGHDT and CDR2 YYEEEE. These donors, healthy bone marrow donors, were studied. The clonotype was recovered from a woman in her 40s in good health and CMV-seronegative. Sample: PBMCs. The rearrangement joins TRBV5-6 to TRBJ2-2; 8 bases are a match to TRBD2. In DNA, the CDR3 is TGTGCCAGCAGCTTGGGGTTTAGCGGGGCGCACGGGACCGGGGAGCTGTTTTTT. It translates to CASSLGFSGAHGTGELFF.